This T cell receptor (beta chain) was recovered during a study of OX40 agonist ivuxolimab in advanced cancers. Study results and limitations: Dose levels from 0.1 to 3.0 mg/kg saw CD4+ and CD8+ blood T cells expand clonally by week 6. Nonresponders, in some cases, also had low normalized T-cell clonal expansion.

As to this clone: The antigen remains unidentified.

Assay used: immunoSEQ multiplex PCR; TCRdb lists only in-frame clones, some missing. The data show about 74,000 clones, 86% seen once. V gave up 3 bases and J gave up 3 bases, with 8 bases separating them. CDR3 length: 13 residues. CDR1 and CDR2 (germline): SGHVS, FNYEAQ. This clonotype was sampled from an adult with an advanced solid tumor such as melanoma, head and neck, liver or kidney cancer. The gene calls are TRBV7-6 and TRBJ1-1; D not certain. The sequencing here drew on CD4+ or CD8+ T cells sorted from blood, taken in a trial of the OX40 agonist ivuxolimab. The CDR3: CASSFRQDTEAFF. The CDR3 DNA reads as TGTGCCAGCAGCTTTCGGCAGGACACTGAAGCTTTCTTT.